Listed below are T cell receptor beta chains from one sample, sequenced in a study of T cell responses to AZD1222 COVID-19 vaccine. Generated by immunoSEQ multiplex PCR, the TCRdb table keeps only in-frame clones and is missing some. The table lists roughly 93,000 clones, about 86% of them singletons. The specimen was peripheral blood, collected on day 0 of AZD1222 vaccination. The receptors come from an adult in good health. CDR3s include the opening cysteine and the closing phenylalanine or tryptophan. D genes are given only for firm matches. Where a row states a size, it is once, few, many or the class of an expanded clone; other rows omit it.

cdr3_nt: TGTGCCACCAATCCCGACCGCCGGGACAGGTTTATGATCGGGGAGCTGTTTTTT
cdr3_aa: CATNPDRRDRFMIGELFF
clone_size: -
v_call: TRBV24-1
j_call: TRBJ2-2
d_call: TRBD1

cdr3_nt: TGCAGCGTTGACACGGCAGGGGCCCCTGGGGCCAACGTCCTGACTTTC
cdr3_aa: CSVDTAGAPGANVLTF
clone_size: -
v_call: TRBV29-1
j_call: TRBJ2-6
d_call: -

cdr3_nt: TGTGCCAGCAGCTTAGTGGCAGGGGGCAGTAATTCACCCCTCCACTTT
cdr3_aa: CASSLVAGGSNSPLHF
clone_size: -
v_call: TRBV7-6
j_call: TRBJ1-6
d_call: TRBD1

cdr3_nt: TGTGCCAGCAGGCGACGACAAGGTGGGGGGCGATACAATGAGCAGTTCTTC
cdr3_aa: CASRRRQGGGRYNEQFF
clone_size: -
v_call: TRBV5-4
j_call: TRBJ2-1
d_call: -

cdr3_nt: TGTGCCAGCAGAATGGGGTCGAGCGGGCTGGATTACGAGCAGTACTTC
cdr3_aa: CASRMGSSGLDYEQYF
clone_size: -
v_call: TRBV13
j_call: TRBJ2-7
d_call: -

cdr3_nt: TGTGCCATCACTTCTGGCGGGGGAGCCGCAGATACGCAGTATTTT
cdr3_aa: CAITSGGGAADTQYF
clone_size: -
v_call: TRBV10-3
j_call: TRBJ2-3
d_call: TRBD2

cdr3_nt: TGTGCCAGCAGCAAAGACAAGAACACTGAAGCTTTCTTT
cdr3_aa: CASSKDKNTEAFF
clone_size: -
v_call: TRBV21-1
j_call: TRBJ1-1
d_call: -

cdr3_nt: TGTGCCAGCAGCCAAGACTGGACTAGCTCGGTCAATGAGCAGTTCTTC
cdr3_aa: CASSQDWTSSVNEQFF
clone_size: -
v_call: TRBV3-1/TRBV3-2
j_call: TRBJ2-1
d_call: TRBD2

cdr3_nt: TGTGCCAGCAGTGTTTCGGCTCCAAATTCACCCCTCCACTTT
cdr3_aa: CASSVSAPNSPLHF
clone_size: -
v_call: TRBV2
j_call: TRBJ1-6
d_call: -

cdr3_nt: TGTGCCAGCTTAAGGACTGAGAATTCACCCCTCCACTTT
cdr3_aa: CASLRTENSPLHF
clone_size: -
v_call: TRBV2
j_call: TRBJ1-6
d_call: -

cdr3_nt: TGTGCCAGTAGTATTCTAGACTCTACCTCTGGAAACACCATATATTTT
cdr3_aa: CASSILDSTSGNTIYF
clone_size: -
v_call: TRBV19
j_call: TRBJ1-3
d_call: -

cdr3_nt: TGTGCCAGTAGTCCCTTTTGGGTAGGTATGAATTGGAACACTGAAGCTTTCTTT
cdr3_aa: CASSPFWVGMNWNTEAFF
clone_size: -
v_call: TRBV19
j_call: TRBJ1-1
d_call: -

cdr3_nt: TGTGCCAGCTCGCAAACGTCACTGGAGACCCAGTACTTC
cdr3_aa: CASSQTSLETQYF
clone_size: -
v_call: TRBV18
j_call: TRBJ2-5
d_call: -

cdr3_nt: TGTGCCAGCAGCTCTATCTTCCGAAGACAGCCCATGAACACTGAAGCTTTCTTT
cdr3_aa: CASSSIFRRQPMNTEAFF
clone_size: -
v_call: TRBV11-2
j_call: TRBJ1-1
d_call: -

cdr3_nt: TGTGCCAGCAGTTTAGCGCGGGGATACGAGCAGTACTTC
cdr3_aa: CASSLARGYEQYF
clone_size: -
v_call: TRBV12-3/TRBV12-4
j_call: TRBJ2-7
d_call: -

cdr3_nt: TGTGCCAGCAGCCAAGTATCCGCTCGGGGCACAGATACGCAGTATTTT
cdr3_aa: CASSQVSARGTDTQYF
clone_size: -
v_call: TRBV4-2
j_call: TRBJ2-3
d_call: -

cdr3_nt: TGTGCCAGCAGTTTAGGGGGGAGGAATTCACCCCTCCACTTT
cdr3_aa: CASSLGGRNSPLHF
clone_size: -
v_call: TRBV27
j_call: TRBJ1-6
d_call: -

cdr3_nt: TGTGCCAGCAGTGGACCGGCAGGGGCGAATCAGCCCCAGCATTTT
cdr3_aa: CASSGPAGANQPQHF
clone_size: -
v_call: TRBV2
j_call: TRBJ1-5
d_call: -

cdr3_nt: TGTGCCAGCAGCTCCCTCGGTGGCGATAGCTCCTACAATGAGCAGTTCTTC
cdr3_aa: CASSSLGGDSSYNEQFF
clone_size: once
v_call: TRBV7-9
j_call: TRBJ2-1
d_call: -

cdr3_nt: TGTGCCAGCAGTGCTCGCAGGGGGCAAACCGGGGAGCTGTTTTTT
cdr3_aa: CASSARRGQTGELFF
clone_size: -
v_call: TRBV27
j_call: TRBJ2-2
d_call: TRBD1

cdr3_nt: TGTGCCATCAGTTGGGGAGAAGAGGCCTATAATTCACCCCTCCACTTT
cdr3_aa: CAISWGEEAYNSPLHF
clone_size: once
v_call: TRBV10-3
j_call: TRBJ1-6
d_call: -

cdr3_nt: TGTGCCAGCAGTGAAGGGAGGGGGAATCAGCCCCAGCATTTT
cdr3_aa: CASSEGRGNQPQHF
clone_size: -
v_call: TRBV6-1
j_call: TRBJ1-5
d_call: -

cdr3_nt: TGTGCCAGCAATCGGGCCGGAACAGATACGCAGTATTTT
cdr3_aa: CASNRAGTDTQYF
clone_size: -
v_call: TRBV6-5
j_call: TRBJ2-3
d_call: -

cdr3_nt: TGTGCCAGCAGTGACGGGGGGCAGGGATCTGAAGCTTTCTTT
cdr3_aa: CASSDGGQGSEAFF
clone_size: -
v_call: TRBV6-4
j_call: TRBJ1-1
d_call: -

cdr3_nt: TGCAGTGCTCCCTCAGGGGGGGACTACACCTTC
cdr3_aa: CSAPSGGDYTF
clone_size: -
v_call: TRBV20-1
j_call: TRBJ1-2
d_call: TRBD1

cdr3_nt: TGTGCCAGCAGTTTACGGCGGGTCACGGAGACCCAGTACTTC
cdr3_aa: CASSLRRVTETQYF
clone_size: -
v_call: TRBV27
j_call: TRBJ2-5
d_call: -

cdr3_nt: TGTGCCAGCAGCTTGGGGACAGGTGGTTCACCCCTCCACTTT
cdr3_aa: CASSLGTGGSPLHF
clone_size: -
v_call: TRBV5-4
j_call: TRBJ1-6
d_call: TRBD1